These T cell receptor beta chains were read from a single sample in a study of T-cell reconstitution after alpha-beta-depleted transplantation in children. One entry per CDR3 protein, called by TCRdb with MiXCR from the PCR reads. Among more than 85,000 distinct CDR3 sequences listed, 6% to 9% were seen once. Source: PBMCs, taken before TCRalphabeta/CD19-depleted stem cell transplant. The receptors shown here come from a boy between 2 and 10 years old with acute lymphoblastic leukemia, due to receive a stem cell transplant. Each CDR3 is given with its conserved first and last residue. Fields, in order: J gene, D gene, V gene, clone size, CDR3 length, CDR3 DNA, CDR3 protein. D genes are given only for firm matches. Clone size appears in some rows only: once, few, many, or a class for an expanded clone.

>TRBJ2-7|-|TRBV6-5|-|15
TGTGCCAGCAGTTACTCTGGGCGGTCCGGCTACGAGCAGTACTTC
CASSYSGRSGYEQYF
>TRBJ1-1|-|TRBV5-1|many|12
TGCGCCAGCACCTCGCTGAACACTGAAGCTTTCTTT
CASTSLNTEAFF
>TRBJ2-4|-|TRBV12-3/TRBV12-4|many|15
TGTGCCAGCAGTTTATCGCTAGCCAACATTAACATTCAGTACTTC
CASSLSLANINIQYF
>TRBJ2-3|-|TRBV7-3|few|15
TGTGCCAGCAGCTTAGGACCGGGCGGGGCGGATACGCAGTATTTT
CASSLGPGGADTQYF
>TRBJ2-1|-|TRBV7-6|-|15
TGTGCCAGCAGCTTAGATCCAGGGCCGTCCAATGAGCAGTTCTTC
CASSLDPGPSNEQFF
>TRBJ2-1|-|TRBV5-1|few|15
TGCGCCAGCAGCTTGGTGGCAGCTACCTCCACTGAGCAGTTCTTC
CASSLVAATSTEQFF
>TRBJ2-7|-|TRBV7-9|few|13
TGTGCCAGCAGCTTAGGGAGGCAGTACGAGCAGTACTTC
CASSLGRQYEQYF
>TRBJ2-3|TRBD1|TRBV20-1|-|17
TGCAGTGCTAGAGGTCCTATCGCGGGACAGGACACAGATACGCAGTATTTT
CSARGPIAGQDTDTQYF
>TRBJ1-3|-|TRBV18|many|14
TGTGCCAGCTCACCCGGCATCTCTGGAAACACCATATATTTT
CASSPGISGNTIYF
>TRBJ2-7|-|TRBV5-6|few|15
TGTGCCAGCAGCCGAAGGGGTCCTCAGCATAACGAGCAGTACTTC
CASSRRGPQHNEQYF
>TRBJ1-3|-|TRBV14|few|17
TGTGCCAGCAGCCAAGTTGGGGGGGGTTTCTCTGGAAACACCATATATTTT
CASSQVGGGFSGNTIYF
>TRBJ2-7|-|TRBV6-1|-|13
TGTGCCAGCAGTAAGAGAGTTTCCTACGAGCAGTACTTC
CASSKRVSYEQYF
>TRBJ2-2|-|TRBV28|many|13
TGTGCCAGCAGGACCAGCTACACCGGGGAGCTGTTTTTT
CASRTSYTGELFF
>TRBJ2-7|-|TRBV3-1|many|15
TGTGCCAGCAGCCGGGCCAGCGGACCTCCCTACGAGCAGTACTTC
CASSRASGPPYEQYF
>TRBJ2-7|TRBD1|TRBV7-2|few|15
TGTGCCAGCAGCTCGGGACAGGGGGTCTCCTACGAGCAGTACTTC
CASSSGQGVSYEQYF
>TRBJ2-2|TRBD1|TRBV6-1|few|13
TGTGCCAGCCGGACAGGGGATGCCGGGGAGCTGTTTTTT
CASRTGDAGELFF
>TRBJ1-1|-|TRBV7-2|few|14
TGTGCCAGCAGCTTGATGACAGGAGGCACTGAAGCTTTCTTT
CASSLMTGGTEAFF
>TRBJ1-6|-|TRBV12-5|few|14
TGTGCTAGTGGTTTTGGGACCGACTATTCACCCCTCCACTTT
CASGFGTDYSPLHF
>TRBJ2-3|TRBD2|TRBV5-1|many|14
TGCGCCAGTTCACTAGCGGGGGAGGAAGATACGCAGTATTTT
CASSLAGEEDTQYF
>TRBJ2-1|TRBD2|TRBV6-2/TRBV6-3|few|13
TGTGCCAGCTTCTCTCGGGGGGACAATGAGCAGTTCTTC
CASFSRGDNEQFF
>TRBJ1-3|-|TRBV5-5|-|15
TGTGCCAGCAACTTATGGGGAAGAGGAAGAAACACCATATATTTT
CASNLWGRGRNTIYF
>TRBJ2-1|-|TRBV3-1|few|18
TGTGCCAGCAGCCAACTTCCCCTCCCATTGGGGTCCTACAATGAGCAGTTCTTC
CASSQLPLPLGSYNEQFF
>TRBJ2-1|TRBD2|TRBV11-2|many|19
TGTGCCAGCAGCGCAACCGGGACTAGCGGGGGGGAACGTTACAATGAGCAGTTCTTC
CASSATGTSGGERYNEQFF
>TRBJ2-3|-|TRBV14|many|16
TGTGCCAGCAGCTTCTCCGGGGGGCTCCCCCCAGATACGCAGTATTTT
CASSFSGGLPPDTQYF
>TRBJ2-3|-|TRBV4-1|many|12
TGCGCCAGCAGCCAAGACCTCGATACGCAGTATTTT
CASSQDLDTQYF
>TRBJ1-1|-|TRBV12-3/TRBV12-4|many|13
TGTGCCAGCAGTCCCAATAGGGACACTGAAGCTTTCTTT
CASSPNRDTEAFF
>TRBJ1-4|TRBD1|TRBV12-3/TRBV12-4|many|13
TGTGCCAGCAGCTCAGGGGGAGGTGAAAAACTGTTTTTT
CASSSGGGEKLFF
>TRBJ1-4|-|TRBV19|few|14
TGTGCCAGTGCCAGCCTCGCAACTAATGAAAAACTGTTTTTT
CASASLATNEKLFF
>TRBJ1-4|-|TRBV11-3|-|15
TGTGCCAGCAGCCCCCGGGACGCTTGTAATGAAAAACTGTTTTTT
CASSPRDACNEKLFF
>TRBJ2-7|-|TRBV29-1|many|14
TGCAGCGTTGTGATCGACTTAATCTCCTACGAGCAGTACTTC
CSVVIDLISYEQYF
>TRBJ1-2|-|TRBV5-4|-|15
TGTGCCAGCAGCCTTAGGGGCCAGGGCTGGGATGGCTACACCTTC
CASSLRGQGWDGYTF
>TRBJ1-1|-|TRBV27|-|12
TGTGCCAGCAGCCCTGGTAGTACTGAAGCTTTCTTT
CASSPGSTEAFF
>TRBJ2-1|-|TRBV7-8|few|16
TGTGCCAGCAGCACCCCAGGGGAAGGGTCCTACAATGAGCAGTTCTTC
CASSTPGEGSYNEQFF
>TRBJ1-5|TRBD1|TRBV20-1|-|13
TGCAGTGCTCTGGACAGGCTCAATCAGCCCCAGCATTTT
CSALDRLNQPQHF
>TRBJ2-1|-|TRBV12-3/TRBV12-4|many|11
TGTGCCAGCAGCGTGGCACTAGTCCAGTTCTTC
CASSVALVQFF
>TRBJ2-2|-|TRBV6-2/TRBV6-3|many|15
TGTGCCAGCACACGGTCGGCCGAGAGTACCGGGGAGCTGTTTTTT
CASTRSAESTGELFF
>TRBJ2-2|TRBD1|TRBV6-1|-|18
TGTGTCTCCTGTGAACAGGGGGCCGTGTTCGCGAACACCGGGGAGCTGTTTTTT
CVSCEQGAVFANTGELFF
>TRBJ2-6|TRBD1|TRBV20-1|many|15
TGCAGTGCTGGACAGGCCTCCTCTGGGGCCAACGTCCTGACTTTC
CSAGQASSGANVLTF
>TRBJ2-5|TRBD1|TRBV6-1|many|16
TGTGCCAGCAGTGCATGGGGAGGACAGGGGCCAGAGACCCAGTACTTC
CASSAWGGQGPETQYF
>TRBJ2-5|TRBD2|TRBV7-8|few|15
TGTGCCAGCAGCTTGGTGGGGGGGAACGGAGAGACCCAGTACTTC
CASSLVGGNGETQYF
>TRBJ2-3|TRBD2|TRBV20-1|-|16
TGCAGTGCCATGAACGGGCGGGGGGCCCCCACAGATACGCAGTATTTT
CSAMNGRGAPTDTQYF
>TRBJ1-1|-|TRBV27|many|14
TGTGCCAGCAGTTTATACACCCAGAACACTGAAGCTTTCTTT
CASSLYTQNTEAFF
>TRBJ1-5|TRBD1|TRBV28|few|15
TGTGCCAGCAGCCTGACAGGGGGAAGCAATCAGCCCCAGCATTTT
CASSLTGGSNQPQHF
>TRBJ1-2|TRBD1|TRBV5-1|-|13
TGCGCCAGCAGCGTGGACAGGGGTGATGGCTACACCTTC
CASSVDRGDGYTF
>TRBJ2-3|-|TRBV5-1|many|17
TGCGCCAGCAGCTTGGGCCTGACTTATCCTAGCACAGATACGCAGTATTTT
CASSLGLTYPSTDTQYF
>TRBJ2-7|TRBD1|TRBV6-1|many|15
TGTGCCAGCAGCTCCGCCGGGACAGGCTCCTACGAGCAGTACTTC
CASSSAGTGSYEQYF